This T cell receptor beta chain was sequenced for a study of response to subunit inactivated influenza vaccine. In regard to this clonotype: Its cognate antigen is unknown.

TCRdb reanalysed the RT-PCR reads using MiXCR and keeps one entry per CDR3 protein. Counted here are 700,000 to 800,000 distinct CDR3 sequences, about 18% occurring once; the ten biggest clones make up approximately 10%. Overall study findings and caveats: Only a handful of new T cells, the authors suggested, are recruited with each seasonal influenza vaccination.

V dropped 5 bases and J dropped 2; count of bases not matched to a gene: 8. CDR1 and CDR2 from the germline V gene are SGHTA and FQGNSA. There are 15 residues in the CDR3. This sequence joins TRBV7-2 and TRBJ1-2; 7 nucleotides align to TRBD1. The sequence was collected from a man aged 45 to 65 who received an inactivated influenza vaccine. The sequencing used PBMCs from blood, collected roughly 5 days after vaccination. DNA of the CDR3: TGTGCCAGCAGCCCCAAACCGGGACAGAACTATGGCTACACCTTC. Amino acids: CASSPKPGQNYGYTF.